Listed below are T cell receptor beta chains from one sample, sequenced in a study of OX40 agonist ivuxolimab in advanced cancers. The data were produced by immunoSEQ multiplex PCR, yet TCRdb's version contains in-frame clones alone and is incomplete. The table has about 49,000 clones, about 88% seen once. The input for sequencing was CD4+ or CD8+ T cells sorted from blood, taken in a trial of the OX40 agonist ivuxolimab. These receptors all come from an adult with an advanced solid tumor such as melanoma, head and neck, liver or kidney cancer. Each CDR3 is given with its conserved first and last residue.

v_call: TRBV7-6
cdr3_aa: CASSPRDRDTGELFF

v_call: TRBV5-4
cdr3_aa: CASSPGGNVHEQYF

v_call: TRBV5-6
cdr3_aa: CASSLLQGQNYGYTF

v_call: TRBV4-1
cdr3_aa: CASSQDGWGGTRDEQFF

v_call: TRBV9
cdr3_aa: CASGRNNEQFF

v_call: TRBV5-6
cdr3_aa: CASSLRTSGGYEQYF

v_call: TRBV6-1
cdr3_aa: CASRTWDGGGYTF

v_call: TRBV11-3
cdr3_aa: CASSLVGTSLFDEQFF

v_call: TRBV7-9
cdr3_aa: CASCQQGPLGNSPLHF

v_call: TRBV19
cdr3_aa: CASSMDRWEETQYF

v_call: TRBV13
cdr3_aa: CASSLGQGTYEQYF

v_call: TRBV6-1
cdr3_aa: CASRLRVTEQYF

v_call: TRBV20-1
cdr3_aa: CSARRNEQFF

v_call: TRBV28
cdr3_aa: CASTLGRTAYTDTQYF

v_call: TRBV6-1
cdr3_aa: CASSPIQGSEQFF

v_call: TRBV27
cdr3_aa: CASSPLVGDTQYF

v_call: TRBV30
cdr3_aa: CAWSQDSEQYF

v_call: TRBV29-1
cdr3_aa: CSARTAYGYTF

v_call: TRBV6-1
cdr3_aa: CASRMDRYGEKLFF

v_call: TRBV19
cdr3_aa: CASSNGRVEYF

v_call: TRBV5-6
cdr3_aa: CASSLGWDRRSNQPQHF

v_call: TRBV7-9
cdr3_aa: CASSLGGTSVNEQFF

v_call: TRBV5-1
cdr3_aa: CASSIGNNWGNEQFF

v_call: TRBV30
cdr3_aa: CAWRTGGTYIYGYTF

v_call: TRBV4-1
cdr3_aa: CASSQPRSGYEQYF

v_call: TRBV6-1
cdr3_aa: CASREGQGRAEAFF

v_call: TRBV7-8
cdr3_aa: CASSLLSGAGNTIYF

v_call: TRBV5-6
cdr3_aa: CASSFFARESEQFF

v_call: TRBV29-1
cdr3_aa: CSDTDDSSYGYTF

v_call: TRBV7-9
cdr3_aa: CASSPSGNEQFF

v_call: TRBV19
cdr3_aa: CASTGQQMGTQYF

v_call: TRBV4-2
cdr3_aa: CASSQEAIGTLTGELFF